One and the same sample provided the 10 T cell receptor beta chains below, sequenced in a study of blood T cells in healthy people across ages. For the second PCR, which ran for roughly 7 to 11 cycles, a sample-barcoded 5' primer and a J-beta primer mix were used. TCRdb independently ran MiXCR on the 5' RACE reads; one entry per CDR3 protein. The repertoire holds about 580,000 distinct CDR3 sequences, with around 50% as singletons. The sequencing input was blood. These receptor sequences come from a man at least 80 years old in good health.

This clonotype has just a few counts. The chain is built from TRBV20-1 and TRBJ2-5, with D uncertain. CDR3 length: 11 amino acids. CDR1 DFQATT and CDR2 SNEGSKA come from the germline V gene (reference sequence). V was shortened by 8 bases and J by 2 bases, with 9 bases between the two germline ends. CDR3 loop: CSPELQETQYF. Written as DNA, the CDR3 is TGCAGTCCGGAGCTTCAAGAGACCCAGTACTTC.

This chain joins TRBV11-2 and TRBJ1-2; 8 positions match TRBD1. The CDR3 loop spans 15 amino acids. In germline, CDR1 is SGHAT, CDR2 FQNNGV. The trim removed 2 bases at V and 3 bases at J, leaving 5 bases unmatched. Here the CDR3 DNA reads TGTGCCAGCAGCTTATCCCCGACAGGGGACTATGGCTACACCTTC. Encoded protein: CASSLSPTGDYGYTF.

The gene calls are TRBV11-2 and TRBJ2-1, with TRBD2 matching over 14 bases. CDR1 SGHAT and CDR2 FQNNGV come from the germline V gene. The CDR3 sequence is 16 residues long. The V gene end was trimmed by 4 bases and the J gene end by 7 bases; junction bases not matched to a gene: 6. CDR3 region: CASSSGGTSGRNEQFF. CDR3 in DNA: TGTGCCAGCAGCTCCGGAGGGACTAGCGGGAGAAATGAGCAGTTCTTC.

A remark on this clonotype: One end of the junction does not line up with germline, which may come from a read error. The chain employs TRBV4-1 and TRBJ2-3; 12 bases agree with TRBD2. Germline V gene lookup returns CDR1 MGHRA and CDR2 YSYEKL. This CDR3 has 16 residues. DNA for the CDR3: TGCGCCAGCAACCAAGATCTAGCGGGAGGGTCAGATACGCAGTATTTT. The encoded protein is CASNQDLAGGSDTQYF.

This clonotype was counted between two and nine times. The CDR3 region is CASSHGEGAGRTDTQYF. In DNA form, the CDR3 reads TGTGCCAGCAGCCACGGGGAGGGGGCAGGACGCACAGATACGCAGTATTTT. V is TRBV7-8 and J is TRBJ2-3; D could derive from TRBD1 or TRBD2 (7 bases each). This CDR3 has 17 amino acids. V lost 5 bases and J lost 1, with 19 bases in between. Germline assignment: CDR1 SGHVS and CDR2 FQNEAQ. Full variable domain (rest looked up from reference TRBV7-8 and TRBJ2-3): GAGVSQSPRYKVAKRGQDVALRCDPISGHVSLFWYQQALGQGPEFLTYFQNEAQLDKSGLPSDRFFAERPEGSVSTLKIQRTQQEDSAVYLCASSHGEGAGRTDTQYFGPGTRLTVL.

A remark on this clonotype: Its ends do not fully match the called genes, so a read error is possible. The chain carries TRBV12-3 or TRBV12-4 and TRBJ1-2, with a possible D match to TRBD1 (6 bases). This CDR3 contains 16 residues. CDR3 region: CASSLASTGPDGGYTF. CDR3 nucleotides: TGTGCCAGCAGCTTAGCATCGACAGGACCCGACGGAGGCTACACCTTC.

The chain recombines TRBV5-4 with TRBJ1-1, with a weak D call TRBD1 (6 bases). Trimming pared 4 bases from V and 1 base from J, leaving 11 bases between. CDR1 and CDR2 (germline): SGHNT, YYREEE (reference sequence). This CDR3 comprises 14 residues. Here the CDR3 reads CASSGDTENTEAFF. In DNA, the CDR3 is TGTGCCAGCAGCGGGGACACGGAGAACACTGAAGCTTTCTTT.

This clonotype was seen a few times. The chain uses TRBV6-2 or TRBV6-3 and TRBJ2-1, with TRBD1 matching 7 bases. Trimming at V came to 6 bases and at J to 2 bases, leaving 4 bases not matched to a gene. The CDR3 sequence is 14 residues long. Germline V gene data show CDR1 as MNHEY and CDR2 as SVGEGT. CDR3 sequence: CASRPTGAYNEQFF. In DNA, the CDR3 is TGTGCCAGCAGACCCACAGGGGCCTACAATGAGCAGTTCTTC.

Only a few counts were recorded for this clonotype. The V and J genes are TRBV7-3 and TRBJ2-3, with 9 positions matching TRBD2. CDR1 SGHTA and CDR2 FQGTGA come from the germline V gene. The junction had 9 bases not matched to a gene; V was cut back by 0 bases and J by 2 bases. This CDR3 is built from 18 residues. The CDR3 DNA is TGTGCCAGCAGCTTAACCACTCAGCGGGGGGACTTCACAGATACGCAGTATTTT. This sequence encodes CASSLTTQRGDFTDTQYF.

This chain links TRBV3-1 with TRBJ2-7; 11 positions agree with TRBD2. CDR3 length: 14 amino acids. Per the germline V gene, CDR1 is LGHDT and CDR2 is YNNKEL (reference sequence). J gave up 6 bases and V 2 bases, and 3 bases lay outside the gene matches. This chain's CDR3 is CASSQILAGAEQYF. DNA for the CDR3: TGTGCCAGCAGCCAAATACTAGCGGGAGCCGAGCAGTACTTC.